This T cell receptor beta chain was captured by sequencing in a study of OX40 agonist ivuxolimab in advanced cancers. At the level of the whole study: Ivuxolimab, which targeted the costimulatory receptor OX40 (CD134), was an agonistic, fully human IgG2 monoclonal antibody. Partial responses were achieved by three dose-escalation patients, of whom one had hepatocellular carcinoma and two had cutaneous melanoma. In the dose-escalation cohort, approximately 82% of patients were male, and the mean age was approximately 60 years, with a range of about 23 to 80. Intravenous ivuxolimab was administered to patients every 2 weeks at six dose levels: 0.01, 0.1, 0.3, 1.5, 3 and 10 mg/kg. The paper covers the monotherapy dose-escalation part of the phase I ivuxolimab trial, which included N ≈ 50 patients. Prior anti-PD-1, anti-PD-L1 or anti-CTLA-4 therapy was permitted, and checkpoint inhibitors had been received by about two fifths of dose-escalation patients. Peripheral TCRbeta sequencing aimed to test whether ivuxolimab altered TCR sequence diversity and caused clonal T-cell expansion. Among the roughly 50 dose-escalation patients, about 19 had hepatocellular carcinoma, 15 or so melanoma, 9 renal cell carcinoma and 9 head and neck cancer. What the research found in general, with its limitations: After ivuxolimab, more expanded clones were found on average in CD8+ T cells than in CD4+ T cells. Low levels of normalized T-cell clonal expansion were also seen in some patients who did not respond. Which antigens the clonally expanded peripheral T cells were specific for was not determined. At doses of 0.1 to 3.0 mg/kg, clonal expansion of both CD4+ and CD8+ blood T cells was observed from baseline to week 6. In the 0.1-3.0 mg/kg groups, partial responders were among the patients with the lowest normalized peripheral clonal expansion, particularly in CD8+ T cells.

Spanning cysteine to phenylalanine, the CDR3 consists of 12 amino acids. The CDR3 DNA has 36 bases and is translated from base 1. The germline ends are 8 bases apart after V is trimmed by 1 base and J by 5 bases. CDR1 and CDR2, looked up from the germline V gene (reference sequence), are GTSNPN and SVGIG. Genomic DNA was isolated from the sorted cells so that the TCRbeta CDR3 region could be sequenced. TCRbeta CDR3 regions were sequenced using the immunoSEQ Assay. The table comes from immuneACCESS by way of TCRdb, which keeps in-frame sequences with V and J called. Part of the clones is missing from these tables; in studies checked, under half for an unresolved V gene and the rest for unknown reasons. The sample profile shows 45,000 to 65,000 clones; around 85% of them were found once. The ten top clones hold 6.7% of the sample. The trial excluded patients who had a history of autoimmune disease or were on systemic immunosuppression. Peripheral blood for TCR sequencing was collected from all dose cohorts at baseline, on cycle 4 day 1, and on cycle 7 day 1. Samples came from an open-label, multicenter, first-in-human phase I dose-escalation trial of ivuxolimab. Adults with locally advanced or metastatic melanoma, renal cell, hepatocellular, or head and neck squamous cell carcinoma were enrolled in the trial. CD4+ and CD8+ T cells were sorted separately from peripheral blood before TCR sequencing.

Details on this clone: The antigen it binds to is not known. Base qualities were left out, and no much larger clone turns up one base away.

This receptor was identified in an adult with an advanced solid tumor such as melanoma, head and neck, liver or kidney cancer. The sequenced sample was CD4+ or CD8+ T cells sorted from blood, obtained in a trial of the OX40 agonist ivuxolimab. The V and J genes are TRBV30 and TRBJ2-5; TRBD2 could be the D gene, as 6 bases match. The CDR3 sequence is CAWSARGETQYF. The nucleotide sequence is TGTGCCTGGAGTGCCCGGGGGGAGACCCAGTACTTC. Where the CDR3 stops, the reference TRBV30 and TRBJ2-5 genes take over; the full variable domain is SQTIHQWPATLVQPVGSPLSLECTVEGTSNPNLYWYRQAAGRGLQLLFYSVGIGQISSEVPQNLSASRPQDRQFILSSKKLLLSDSGFYLCAWSARGETQYFGPGTRLLVL.